The 26 T cell receptor beta chains below all came from one sample that was sequenced in a study of blood T cell repertoires in COVID-19. The protocol was immunoSEQ multiplex PCR, while the TCRdb copy is restricted to in-frame clones and leaves out a portion. The sample lists fewer than 250,000 clones, around 90% occurring once. The material sequenced was peripheral blood. The receptors here all came from a man aged 55 to 70 with acute or convalescent COVID-19.

This chain links TRBV2 with TRBJ2-5, with D possibly being TRBD2 (6 bases). This CDR3 is built from 13 residues. CDR1 SNHLY and CDR2 FYNNEI come from the germline V gene. The germline V and J ends were trimmed by 8 bases and 5 bases, with 15 bases remaining between them. The CDR3 nucleotides read TGTGCCAGCCGGCGGGAAGTGAAGGAGACCCAGTACTTC. It codes for CASRREVKETQYF.

The rearrangement links TRBV7-2 to TRBJ2-5; D uncertain. Germline V gene sequence: CDR1 SGHTA, CDR2 FQGNSA. Trimming shortened V by 6 bases and J by 3 bases, and 5 bases separated the two germline ends. This CDR3 comprises 11 residues. CDR3 in amino acids: CASRQEETQYF. CDR3 coding DNA: TGTGCCAGCAGACAAGAAGAGACCCAGTACTTC.

This clone was picked up a small number of times. This chain connects TRBV19 to TRBJ2-1; a possible D gene is TRBD1 (8 bases). Germline CDR1 is LNHDA and CDR2 is SQIVND (reference sequence). V was trimmed by 8 bases and J by 9 bases, leaving 17 bases between them. CDR3 length: 13 amino acids. CDR3 region: CASDSTGGGEQFF. The CDR3 bases are TGTGCCAGTGATTCAACAGGGGGGGGTGAGCAGTTCTTC.

This clone showed up many times. The chain is built from TRBV6-2 or TRBV6-3 and TRBJ2-1; 10 bases are a match to TRBD2. Germline CDR1 and CDR2: MNHEY and SVGEGT. With 2 bases clipped from V and 7 bases from J, the junction kept 8 bases outside the gene matches. The CDR3 spans 16 residues. The CDR3 is CASSYVAGGLGNEQFF. As DNA, the CDR3 is TGTGCCAGCAGTTACGTAGCGGGGGGCCTAGGGAATGAGCAGTTCTTC.

CDR3 protein: CASSYSSGGVVRETQYF. DNA of the CDR3: TGTGCCAGCAGTTACTCTAGCGGGGGGGTAGTGCGAGAGACCCAGTACTTC. V is TRBV6-2 or TRBV6-3 and J is TRBJ2-5; 11 positions agree with TRBD2. Germline V CDR1 and CDR2: MNHEY, SVGEGT. Germline trimming cut 0 bases from V and 4 bases from J; bases unmatched to any gene: 7. This CDR3 spans 17 amino acids.

The V and J genes are TRBV6-6 and TRBJ2-7, with 9 bases lining up with TRBD2. The CDR3 extends over 14 amino acids. Germline V gives CDR1 MNHNY, CDR2 SVGAGI (reference sequence). The V gene end was trimmed by 7 bases and the J gene end by 6 bases; junction bases not matched to a gene: 10. Written as DNA, the CDR3 is TGTGCCAGCATCAAAGCGGGGGGCCCCGGCGAGCAGTACTTC. The encoded protein is CASIKAGGPGEQYF.

CDR3 protein: CSVERDRGSEQFF. The CDR3 DNA sequence: TGCAGCGTTGAAAGGGACAGGGGGAGTGAGCAGTTCTTC. This chain uses TRBV29-1 with TRBJ2-1; TRBD1 aligns across 11 bases. Germline CDR1 is SQVTM and CDR2 is ANQGSEA. J lost 9 bases, V lost 2 bases, and 3 bases had no gene match. The length of the CDR3 is 13 residues.

The chain links TRBV7-8 to TRBJ2-1; tentative D call: TRBD1 (6 bases). The germline V gene encodes CDR1 SGHVS and CDR2 FQNEAQ. Trimming pared 8 bases from V and 2 bases from J, leaving 16 bases between. CDR3 length: 15 residues. Here the CDR3 reads CASYGGLGTYNEQFF. CDR3 coding DNA: TGTGCCAGCTATGGGGGCCTAGGGACCTACAATGAGCAGTTCTTC.

The rearrangement joins TRBV30 to TRBJ1-1, with 7 bases fitting TRBD1. V dropped 0 bases and J dropped 0; count of bases not matched to a gene: 1. This CDR3 spans 14 amino acids. Germline loops: CDR1 GTSNPN, CDR2 SVGIG (reference sequence). The CDR3 reads CAWSVTGLNTEAFF. CDR3 coding DNA: TGTGCCTGGAGTGTGACAGGGTTGAACACTGAAGCTTTCTTT. The full variable domain, completed using reference TRBV30 and TRBJ1-1, is SQTIHQWPATLVQPVGSPLSLECTVEGTSNPNLYWYRQAAGRGLQLLFYSVGIGQISSEVPQNLSASRPQDRQFILSSKKLLLSDSGFYLCAWSVTGLNTEAFFGQGTRLTVV.

The rearrangement joins TRBV7-9 to TRBJ2-1; 11 nucleotides align to TRBD2. The CDR3 contains 16 residues. Germline values: CDR1 SEHNR, CDR2 FQNEAQ (reference sequence). V lost 4 bases and J lost 5; bases outside the gene matches: 7. The CDR3 reads CASSSRIAGGHNEQFF. The CDR3 DNA sequence: TGTGCCAGCAGCTCCCGCATAGCGGGGGGGCACAATGAGCAGTTCTTC.

V usage is TRBV29-1 and J usage is TRBJ2-5; possibly TRBD2 for D (5 bases). The V gene lost 4 bases and the J gene lost 5 bases, with 11 bases spanning the gap. Germline CDR1 SQVTM, CDR2 ANQGSEA. This CDR3 comprises 12 residues. CDR3 nucleotide sequence: TGCAGCGTTGGGTGGTCGGGGGAGACCCAGTACTTC. Its translation is CSVGWSGETQYF. The complete variable domain, with remaining parts taken from reference TRBV29-1 and TRBJ2-5, reads SAVISQKPSRDICQRGTSLTIQCQVDSQVTMMFWYRQQPGQSLTLIATANQGSEATYESGFVIDKFPISRPNLTFSTLTVSNMSPEDSSIYLCSVGWSGETQYFGPGTRLLVL.

The chain joins TRBV2 to TRBJ2-5; 12 bases match TRBD2. Germline CDR1 and CDR2: SNHLY and FYNNEI. V was pared by 0 bases and J by 1 base, with 0 bases of the junction left unmatched. The CDR3 is 16 residues long. DNA of the CDR3: TGTGCCAGCAGTGAAGCACTAGCGGGGGGCCAAGAGACCCAGTACTTC. This sequence encodes CASSEALAGGQETQYF.

In its sample, this clone was seen once. The V call is TRBV5-1, the J call TRBJ1-1; TRBD1 matches 8 bases. The CDR3 runs 15 residues. Germline loops: CDR1 SGHRS, CDR2 YFSETQ. Trimming took 3 bases from V and 4 from J; bases not matched to a gene: 8. This chain's CDR3 is CASSYSTGVGTEAFF. DNA of the CDR3: TGCGCCAGCAGCTACTCGACAGGGGTTGGCACTGAAGCTTTCTTT. Full variable domain (remainder filled in from reference TRBV5-1 and TRBJ1-1): KAGVTQTPRYLIKTRGQQVTLSCSPISGHRSVSWYQQTPGQGLQFLFEYFSETQRNKGNFPGRFSGRQFSNSRSEMNVSTLELGDSALYLCASSYSTGVGTEAFFGQGTRLTVV.

Here the CDR3 DNA reads TGTGCCAGCAGCCCTACTCCAAGCGGCGGTGCAAAACTGTTTTTT. It translates to CASSPTPSGGAKLFF. The V and J genes are TRBV3-1 (or the pseudogene TRBV3-2) and TRBJ1-4, with unresolved D. Trimming stripped 4 bases from V and 10 bases from J, with 19 bases between. Germline V lookup: CDR1 LGHDT, CDR2 YNNKEL (reference sequence). This CDR3 is 15 amino acids long.

CDR3 loop: CASSMRGTDQETQYF. The CDR3 region has the DNA TGTGCCAGTAGTATGAGGGGGACAGACCAAGAGACCCAGTACTTC. J is TRBJ2-5 and V is TRBV19, with 7 bases lining up with TRBD1. Germline-derived CDR1 and CDR2 are LNHDA and SQIVND (reference sequence). J gave up 0 bases and V 3 bases, and 4 bases lay outside the gene matches. The CDR3 is 15 residues long.

The chain combines TRBV9 with TRBJ2-7; TRBD1 matches 8 bases. This CDR3 is built from 13 residues. The V and J ends lost 0 bases and 7 bases, in that order; junction bases with no gene match: 3. Germline V lookup: CDR1 SGDLS, CDR2 YYNGEE. The CDR3 here is CASSVGQGWEQYF. CDR3 DNA: TGTGCCAGCAGCGTAGGACAGGGGTGGGAGCAGTACTTC.

The V and J genes are TRBV3-1 (or the pseudogene TRBV3-2) and TRBJ2-6; weak D call: TRBD1 (6 bases). The V end lost 6 bases, the J end lost 4 bases, and 13 bases lay between the germline ends. The CDR3 sequence is 15 residues long. CDR1 is LGHDT and CDR2 is YNNKEL in the germline V gene (reference sequence). The CDR3 DNA sequence: TGTGCCAGCAGTCAAACAGGGCTCGGGGCCAACGTCCTGACTTTC. Translating it yields CASSQTGLGANVLTF.

The chain employs TRBV24-1 and TRBJ2-3, with D possibly being TRBD2 (5 bases). V shed 9 bases and J shed 5 bases, with 14 bases lying between them. CDR1 and CDR2 from the germline V gene are KGHDR and SFDVKD. This CDR3 contains 13 residues. The CDR3 DNA reads as TGTGCCACCTCGGCCCTACGGGGAGATACGCAGTATTTT. Its translation is CATSALRGDTQYF.

The chain is built from TRBV5-1 and TRBJ2-2, with TRBD2 matching 9 bases. Trimming cost V 4 bases and J 5 bases; bases outside gene matches: 6. Germline CDR1 and CDR2: SGHRS and YFSETQ. The CDR3 consists of 15 residues. CDR3 in DNA: TGCGCCAGCAGCAAGCCTAGCGGGGAGACCGGGGAGCTGTTTTTT. Translation gives CASSKPSGETGELFF.

This chain uses TRBV12-3 or TRBV12-4 with TRBJ1-5; the D gene is possibly TRBD1 (5 bases). The CDR3 is made up of 13 amino acids. The germline V and J ends were trimmed by 3 bases and 7 bases, with 10 bases remaining between them. CDR3 in DNA: TGTGCCAGCAGTTTTGGGGGAGGCCAGCCCCAGCATTTT. It yields the protein CASSFGGGQPQHF.

V and J are TRBV5-1 and TRBJ2-6, with 7 positions matching TRBD2. The CDR3 has 15 amino acids. From germline, CDR1 is SGHRS and CDR2 YFSETQ. V gave up 5 bases and J gave up 1 base; unmatched junction bases: 3. In DNA form, the CDR3 reads TGCGCCAGCAGTTGGCGGGGGTCTGGGGCCAACGTCCTGACTTTC. Translation: CASSWRGSGANVLTF. The variable domain in full, with the rest retrieved from reference TRBV5-1 and TRBJ2-6, is KAGVTQTPRYLIKTRGQQVTLSCSPISGHRSVSWYQQTPGQGLQFLFEYFSETQRNKGNFPGRFSGRQFSNSRSEMNVSTLELGDSALYLCASSWRGSGANVLTFGAGSRLTVL.

The chain couples TRBV7-3 to TRBJ2-3, with D perhaps TRBD2 (6 bases). The CDR3 runs 15 residues. In germline, CDR1 is SGHTA, CDR2 FQGTGA. Trimming took off 1 base at V and 7 bases at J, with 15 bases between the two ends. The CDR3 DNA follows: TGTGCCAGCAGCTTAATTGGGGGGAACAGGAATACGCAGTATTTT. Translation gives CASSLIGGNRNTQYF.

V and J are TRBV10-1 and TRBJ1-1; D gene ambiguous. The CDR3 spans 14 residues. In germline, CDR1 is WNHNN, CDR2 SYGVQD (reference sequence). Trimming took 8 bases from V and 3 from J, leaving 16 bases between them. CDR3 coding DNA: TGCGCCAGCGGTTCCCGGTTTGATGACACTGAAGCTTTCTTT. Translated, it gives CASGSRFDDTEAFF.

The CDR3: CASTEQGTAQETQYF. The CDR3 nucleotides are TGTGCCAGCACAGAGCAGGGAACCGCGCAAGAGACCCAGTACTTC. The V call is TRBV7-3, the J call TRBJ2-5; weak D call: TRBD1 (5 bases). CDR3 length: 15 amino acids. Germline values: CDR1 SGHTA, CDR2 FQGTGA. V was pared by 7 bases and J by 2 bases, with 17 bases between. The full variable domain, its missing parts supplied by reference TRBV7-3 and TRBJ2-5, is GAGVSQTPSNKVTEKGKYVELRCDPISGHTALYWYRQSLGQGPEFLIYFQGTGAADDSGLPNDRFFAVRPEGSVSTLKIQRTERGDSAVYLCASTEQGTAQETQYFGPGTRLLVL.

This sequence joins TRBV6-4 and TRBJ2-3; 8 nucleotides match TRBD2. CDR1 and CDR2 from the germline V gene are MRHNA and SNTAGT. V trimming: 5 bases; J trimming: 2 bases; junction bases outside the gene matches: 3. The length of the CDR3 is 14 residues. The CDR3 region has the DNA TGTGCCAGCAGTCGGGGGGGCCCCACAGATACGCAGTATTTT. This encodes CASSRGGPTDTQYF.

CDR3 residues: CASSNAGGKNYGYTF. CDR3 DNA: TGTGCCAGCAGCAACGCGGGGGGAAAGAACTATGGCTACACCTTC. The rearrangement uses TRBV7-3 and TRBJ1-2; D perhaps matches TRBD1 (5 bases). V lost 5 bases, J lost 2 bases, and 15 bases lay in between. This CDR3 region has 15 residues. Germline V CDR1 and CDR2: SGHTA, FQGTGA.